This T cell receptor beta chain comes out of a study of shared clonotypes between healthy human individuals. The overall study: CD4 naive cells filled three plates per donor, CD4 memory three, CD8 naive two and CD8 memory one. Whole-study results and caveats: Few donors limited the genetic and exposure-history diversity represented.

For this clone: Its antigen remains unknown.

CD45RO-negative, CCR7-selected cells formed the naive CD8 fraction, which excluded terminally differentiated effector memory CD45RA+ cells. A deep-level run was used for the assay. Repertoires were generated with immunoSEQ multiplex PCR, while TCRdb's copy carries only in-frame clones and drops some. Of about 650,000 clones in the sample, 95% are singletons; the top ten hold 0.1% to 0.11%. Germline-derived CDR1 and CDR2 are SGHTA and FQGNSA. The CDR3 spans 15 residues. The junction had 5 bases not matched to a gene; V was cut back by 2 bases and J by 2 bases. This chain links TRBV7-2 with TRBJ2-5; 7 positions agree with TRBD2. The receptor was isolated from a woman aged 25 to 39 in good health. Material: naive CD8+ T cells sorted from blood. CDR3 sequence reads: CASSLNLAEQETQYF. CDR3 in DNA: TGTGCCAGCAGCTTAAACCTAGCGGAACAAGAGACCCAGTACTTC.